This TCR beta chain emerged from a study of shared clonotypes between healthy human individuals. Naive CD8 populations comprised CD45RO-negative cells positively selected for CCR7, excluding terminally differentiated effector memory CD45RA+ cells. The CDR3 consists of 16 residues. Germline V CDR1 and CDR2: MGHRA, YSYEKL. The J segment lost 3 bases and the V segment lost 0 bases, leaving 6 bases of the junction unmatched. TCRdb's copy holds only in-frame clones and misses some; the assay was immunoSEQ multiplex PCR. Found here are hundreds of thousands of clones, 95% to 96% of them singletons; the top ten hold 0.11%.

The sequence came from a woman between 25 and 40 years old in good health. This rearrangement joins TRBV4-1 to TRBJ2-5; TRBD2 aligns across 8 bases. The sequenced sample was naive CD8+ T cells sorted from blood. The CDR3 bases are TGCGCCAGCAGCCAAGATCGGGGACTAGGGGAAGAGACCCAGTACTTC. Amino acid sequence: CASSQDRGLGEETQYF.